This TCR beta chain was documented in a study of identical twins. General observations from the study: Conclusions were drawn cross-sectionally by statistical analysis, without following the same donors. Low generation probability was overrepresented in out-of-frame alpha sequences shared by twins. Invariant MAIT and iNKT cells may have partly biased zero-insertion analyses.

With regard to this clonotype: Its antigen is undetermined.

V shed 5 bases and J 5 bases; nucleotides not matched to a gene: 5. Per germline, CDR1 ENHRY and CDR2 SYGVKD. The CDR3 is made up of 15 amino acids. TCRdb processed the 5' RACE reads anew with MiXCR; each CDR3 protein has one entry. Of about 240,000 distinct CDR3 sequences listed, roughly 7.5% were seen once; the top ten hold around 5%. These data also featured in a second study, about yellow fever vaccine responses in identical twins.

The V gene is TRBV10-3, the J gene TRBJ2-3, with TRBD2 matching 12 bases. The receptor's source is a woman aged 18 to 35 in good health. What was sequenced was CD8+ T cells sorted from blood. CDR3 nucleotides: TGTGCCATCAGTCGGACTAGCGGGGTTGAAGATACGCAGTATTTT. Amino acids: CAISRTSGVEDTQYF.